Listed below are T cell receptor beta chains from one sample, sequenced in a study of blood T cells in healthy people across ages. TCRdb called the 5' RACE reads again in MiXCR, with one record for every CDR3 protein. The sample yields about 1.1 million distinct CDR3 sequences, less than 45% seen once. Specimen: blood. The receptors come from a man aged 18 to 29 in good health. Each CDR3 is given with its conserved first and last residue. The order of the fields is D gene, V gene, clone size, J gene, CDR3 protein, CDR3 DNA. A D gene is named only where the DNA matches it firmly. Clone size is not always given. Where it is, it says once, few, many or a class for expanded clones.

D gene: NA; V gene: TRBV3-1; clone size: few; J gene: TRBJ1-2; CDR3 protein: CASSQDKSYTF; CDR3 DNA: TGTGCCAGCAGCCAAGATAAGAGCTACACCTTC
D gene: NA; V gene: TRBV5-1; clone size: many; J gene: TRBJ2-3; CDR3 protein: CASSFRPTRAGLTDTQYF; CDR3 DNA: TGCGCCAGCAGCTTCCGACCGACTAGAGCCGGACTCACAGATACGCAGTATTTT
D gene: NA; V gene: TRBV29-1; clone size: few; J gene: TRBJ1-4; CDR3 protein: CSAWDEKLFF; CDR3 DNA: TGCAGCGCCTGGGACGAAAAACTGTTTTTT
D gene: NA; V gene: TRBV6-1; clone size: NA; J gene: TRBJ1-5; CDR3 protein: CASSIGLEQPQHF; CDR3 DNA: TGTGCCAGCAGTATCGGGCTGGAGCAGCCCCAGCATTTT
D gene: NA; V gene: TRBV7-8; clone size: NA; J gene: TRBJ2-3; CDR3 protein: CASSPGGQTSTDTQYF; CDR3 DNA: TGTGCCAGCAGCCCGGGGGGCCAGACTAGCACAGATACGCAGTATTTT
D gene: TRBD1; V gene: TRBV29-1; clone size: NA; J gene: TRBJ2-1; CDR3 protein: CSVDPRTGRSYNEQFF; CDR3 DNA: TGCAGCGTTGACCCTAGGACAGGTCGATCCTACAATGAGCAGTTCTTC
D gene: NA; V gene: TRBV20-1; clone size: NA; J gene: TRBJ2-6; CDR3 protein: CSARDTVANVLTF; CDR3 DNA: TGCAGTGCTAGAGATACGGTGGCCAACGTCCTGACTTTC
D gene: TRBD1; V gene: TRBV9; clone size: once; J gene: TRBJ2-2; CDR3 protein: CASSWEQGGTGELFF; CDR3 DNA: TGTGCCAGCAGCTGGGAACAGGGGGGCACCGGGGAGCTGTTTTTT
D gene: TRBD1; V gene: TRBV2; clone size: NA; J gene: TRBJ1-1; CDR3 protein: CASTSDRENNEAFF; CDR3 DNA: TGTGCCAGCACCAGCGACAGGGAGAACAATGAAGCTTTCTTT
D gene: NA; V gene: TRBV30; clone size: NA; J gene: TRBJ2-1; CDR3 protein: CAWSADSYYNEQFF; CDR3 DNA: TGTGCCTGGAGTGCTGATAGCTACTACAATGAGCAGTTCTTC
D gene: TRBD2; V gene: TRBV6-5; clone size: few; J gene: TRBJ2-4; CDR3 protein: CASSYYSGGVEQYF; CDR3 DNA: TGTGCCAGCAGTTACTATAGCGGGGGAGTTGAGCAGTACTTC
D gene: NA; V gene: TRBV4-1; clone size: NA; J gene: TRBJ1-4; CDR3 protein: CASSQTVGEKLFF; CDR3 DNA: TGCGCCAGCAGCCAGACGGTAGGCGAAAAACTGTTTTTT
D gene: NA; V gene: TRBV6-5; clone size: NA; J gene: TRBJ1-2; CDR3 protein: CASSYGAALANHGYTF; CDR3 DNA: TGTGCCAGCAGTTACGGGGCAGCTTTAGCTAACCATGGCTACACCTTC
D gene: NA; V gene: TRBV12-5; clone size: NA; J gene: TRBJ2-2; CDR3 protein: CASGKSRDTGELFF; CDR3 DNA: TGTGCTAGTGGCAAGTCCAGGGACACCGGGGAGCTGTTTTTT
D gene: NA; V gene: TRBV20-1; clone size: NA; J gene: TRBJ1-1; CDR3 protein: CSARGRHMNTEAFF; CDR3 DNA: TGCAGTGCTAGAGGACGGCACATGAACACTGAAGCTTTCTTT
D gene: NA; V gene: TRBV9; clone size: NA; J gene: TRBJ2-1; CDR3 protein: CASSAPSASIDEQFF; CDR3 DNA: TGTGCCAGCAGCGCACCTTCGGCGAGCATCGATGAGCAGTTCTTC
D gene: TRBD1; V gene: TRBV5-1; clone size: few; J gene: TRBJ2-5; CDR3 protein: CASSTGGAQTQYF; CDR3 DNA: TGCGCCAGCTCGACAGGGGGCGCGCAGACCCAGTACTTC
D gene: NA; V gene: TRBV7-8; clone size: NA; J gene: TRBJ1-1; CDR3 protein: CASSLEAAVNTEAFF; CDR3 DNA: TGTGCCAGCAGCTTAGAGGCGGCAGTGAACACTGAAGCTTTCTTT
D gene: NA; V gene: TRBV6-2/TRBV6-3; clone size: once; J gene: TRBJ1-5; CDR3 protein: CASSYVAGSRYSNQPQHF; CDR3 DNA: TGTGCCAGCAGTTACGTTGCAGGTTCACGTTATAGCAATCAGCCCCAGCATTTT
D gene: TRBD1; V gene: TRBV11-2; clone size: few; J gene: TRBJ1-5; CDR3 protein: CASSPRGGTGDQPQHF; CDR3 DNA: TGTGCCAGCAGCCCCAGGGGGGGGACAGGAGATCAGCCCCAGCATTTT
D gene: NA; V gene: TRBV6-6; clone size: NA; J gene: TRBJ1-2; CDR3 protein: CASRDAGTYVAYGYTF; CDR3 DNA: TGTGCCAGCAGGGATGCCGGGACCTATGTCGCCTATGGCTACACCTTC
D gene: NA; V gene: TRBV5-1; clone size: NA; J gene: TRBJ2-1; CDR3 protein: CASSSIPDARSYNEQFF; CDR3 DNA: TGCGCCAGCAGCTCAATACCCGACGCGCGCTCCTACAATGAGCAGTTCTTC
D gene: NA; V gene: TRBV7-8; clone size: few; J gene: TRBJ2-7; CDR3 protein: CASSLSRTYRYNEQYF; CDR3 DNA: TGTGCCAGCAGCTTATCACGGACGTACCGCTACAATGAGCAGTACTTC
D gene: NA; V gene: TRBV3-1; clone size: many; J gene: TRBJ2-3; CDR3 protein: CASSRREDTQYF; CDR3 DNA: TGTGCCAGCAGCCGTCGCGAGGATACGCAGTATTTT
D gene: NA; V gene: TRBV6-2/TRBV6-3; clone size: NA; J gene: TRBJ1-5; CDR3 protein: CASSYPVAPQHF; CDR3 DNA: TGTGCCAGCAGTTACCCCGTTGCGCCCCAGCATTTT
D gene: NA; V gene: TRBV6-2/TRBV6-3; clone size: few; J gene: TRBJ1-6; CDR3 protein: CASSYSEMGALNSPLHF; CDR3 DNA: TGTGCCAGCAGTTACTCGGAAATGGGTGCACTTAATTCACCCCTCCACTTT